Below are 4 T cell receptor beta chains sequenced from a single sample in a study of blood T cell repertoires in COVID-19. Here immunoSEQ multiplex PCR was the method, and the copy in TCRdb shows in-frame clones only, minus some. The table includes approximately 140,000 clones, roughly 84% detected once. The sequenced material came from PBMCs or T cells enriched from blood (not recorded which). The source is a man aged 50 to 59 in a cohort exposed to, infected with or recovered from COVID-19 (not recorded which).

This clone is medium-sized by share. The chain is built from TRBV7-2 and TRBJ2-5; TRBD2 might be the D (5 bases). The CDR3 length is 14 residues. The V and J ends lost 1 base and 6 bases respectively, with 12 bases between them. Germline loops: CDR1 SGHTA, CDR2 FQGNSA. The CDR3 spells CASSLEAGPQTQYF. The CDR3 nucleotides are TGTGCCAGCAGCTTAGAGGCGGGCCCGCAGACCCAGTACTTC.

This sequence joins TRBV29-1 and TRBJ2-7; D call uncertain. This CDR3 has 13 residues. The V gene's germline CDR1 is SQVTM and CDR2 ANQGSEA. V was trimmed by 5 bases and J by 0 bases, leaving 11 bases between them. Here the CDR3 DNA reads TGCAGCGTTATTGTGGGCCCCTCCTACGAGCAGTACTTC. This sequence encodes CSVIVGPSYEQYF.

This chain joins TRBV5-1 and TRBJ2-1; tentative D call: TRBD1 (6 bases). Trimming cost V 0 bases and J 4 bases, with 11 bases left between them. The CDR3 spans 15 residues. Looked up from germline, CDR1 is SGHRS and CDR2 is YFSETQ. CDR3 region: CASSLEDRPYNEQFF. The CDR3 bases are TGCGCCAGCAGCTTGGAAGACAGGCCATACAATGAGCAGTTCTTC.

This clone has just one count. A much larger clone lies one base from this, so it may be a read error. The chain has TRBV5-6 and TRBJ1-2, with D possibly TRBD1 on 6 matching bases. The germline gives CDR1 SGHDT, CDR2 YYEEEE. This CDR3 region has 12 residues. V was pared by 3 bases and J by 6 bases, with 9 bases between. The CDR3 sequence: CASSSTGHGYTF. In DNA, the CDR3 is TGTGCCAGCAGCTCCACAGGGCATGGCTACACCTTC.